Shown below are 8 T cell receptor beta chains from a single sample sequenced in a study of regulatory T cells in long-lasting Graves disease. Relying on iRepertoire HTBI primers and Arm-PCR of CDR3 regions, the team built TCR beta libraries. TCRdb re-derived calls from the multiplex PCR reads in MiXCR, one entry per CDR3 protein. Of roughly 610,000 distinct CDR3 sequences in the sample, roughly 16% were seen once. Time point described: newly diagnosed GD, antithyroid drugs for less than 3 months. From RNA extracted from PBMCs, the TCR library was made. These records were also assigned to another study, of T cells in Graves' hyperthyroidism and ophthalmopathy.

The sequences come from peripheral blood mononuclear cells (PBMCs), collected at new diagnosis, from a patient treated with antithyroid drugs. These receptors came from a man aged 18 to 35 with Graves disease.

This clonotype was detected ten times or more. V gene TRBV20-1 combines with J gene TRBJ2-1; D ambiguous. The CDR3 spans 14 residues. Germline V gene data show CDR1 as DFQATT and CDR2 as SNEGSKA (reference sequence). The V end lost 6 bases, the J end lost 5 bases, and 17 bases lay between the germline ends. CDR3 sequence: CSATRRTENNEQFF. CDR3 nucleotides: TGCAGTGCCACCCGCCGGACGGAAAACAATGAGCAGTTCTTC.

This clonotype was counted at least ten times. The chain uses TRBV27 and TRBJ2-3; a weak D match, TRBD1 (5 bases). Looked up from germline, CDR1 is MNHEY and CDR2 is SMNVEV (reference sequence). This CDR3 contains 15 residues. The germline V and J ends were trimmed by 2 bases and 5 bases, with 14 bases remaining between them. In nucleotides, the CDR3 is TGTGCCAGCAGTTTAGCCCGAAGGGGCGGAGATACGCAGTATTTT. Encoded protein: CASSLARRGGDTQYF.

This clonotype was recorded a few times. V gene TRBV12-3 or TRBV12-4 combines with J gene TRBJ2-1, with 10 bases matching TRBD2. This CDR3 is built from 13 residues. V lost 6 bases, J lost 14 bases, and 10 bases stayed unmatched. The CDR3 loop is CASSPASGSTEFF. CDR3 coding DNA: TGTGCCAGCAGCCCTGCTAGCGGGAGTACTGAGTTCTTC.

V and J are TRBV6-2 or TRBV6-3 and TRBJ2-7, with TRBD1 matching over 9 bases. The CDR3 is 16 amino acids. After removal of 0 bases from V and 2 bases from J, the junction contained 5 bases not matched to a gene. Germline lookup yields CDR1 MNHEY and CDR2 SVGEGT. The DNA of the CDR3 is TGTGCCAGCAGTTACTCGAGTACAGGGGGCCCCTACGAGCAGTACTTC. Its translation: CASSYSSTGGPYEQYF.

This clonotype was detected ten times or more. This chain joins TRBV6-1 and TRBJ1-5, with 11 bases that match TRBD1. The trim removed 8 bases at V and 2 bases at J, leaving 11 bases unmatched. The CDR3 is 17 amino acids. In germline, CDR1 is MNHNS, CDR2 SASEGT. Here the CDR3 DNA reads TGTGCCAGCGGGACAGGGGGTTTCTATAGTCGCAATCAGCCCCAGCATTTT. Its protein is CASGTGGFYSRNQPQHF.

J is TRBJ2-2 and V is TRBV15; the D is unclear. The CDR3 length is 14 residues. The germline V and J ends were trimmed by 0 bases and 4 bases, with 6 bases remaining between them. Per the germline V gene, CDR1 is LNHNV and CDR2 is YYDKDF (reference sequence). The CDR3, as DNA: TGTGCCACCAGCAGAGATCGGATCACCGGGGAGCTGTTTTTT. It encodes CATSRDRITGELFF. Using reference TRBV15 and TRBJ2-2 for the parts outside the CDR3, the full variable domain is DAMVIQNPRYQVTQFGKPVTLSCSQTLNHNVMYWYQQKSSQAPKLLFHYYDKDFNNEADTPDNFQSRRPNTSFCFLDIRSPGLGDTAMYLCATSRDRITGELFFGEGSRLTVL.

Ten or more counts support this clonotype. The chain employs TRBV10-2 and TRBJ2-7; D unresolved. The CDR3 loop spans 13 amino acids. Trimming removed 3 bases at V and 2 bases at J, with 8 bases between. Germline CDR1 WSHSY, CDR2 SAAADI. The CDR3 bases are TGCGCCAGCAGTGATCGTCCCACCTACGAGCAGTACTTC. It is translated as CASSDRPTYEQYF.

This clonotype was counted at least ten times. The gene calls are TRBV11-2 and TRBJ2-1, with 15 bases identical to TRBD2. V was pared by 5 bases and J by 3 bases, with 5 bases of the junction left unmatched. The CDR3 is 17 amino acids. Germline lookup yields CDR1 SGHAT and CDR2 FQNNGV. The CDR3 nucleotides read TGTGCCAGCAGCCTAGGGACTAGCGGGAGGCTCTACAATGAGCAGTTCTTC. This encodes CASSLGTSGRLYNEQFF.